Following are 10 T cell receptor beta chains from one sample sequenced in a study of shared clonotypes between healthy human individuals (dated by TCRdb to 2018 to 2020). Library preparation employed the immunoSEQ multiplex PCR assay. TCRdb limited this immuneACCESS table to in-frame rearrangements with V and J called. A share of clones is missing; checked studies link under half to unresolved V genes, and the rest is unexplained. The sample table lists hundreds of thousands of clones, about 96% of them with a count of one. Less than 0.13% of the sample lies in the top ten. CD8 naive samples were obtained by positive selection for CCR7 among CD45RO-negative cells, yielding a CD45RA+CCR7+ population from which TemRA cells were excluded. Specimen: naive CD8+ T cells sorted from blood. Sample cell subset or site, as interpreted from the label and publication: CD45RA+CCR7+. These receptors all come from a woman aged 25-40 years in good health.

This sequence joins TRBV23-1 and TRBJ2-1, with 8 bases fitting TRBD1. TRBV23-1 is annotated as an ORF whose role is uncertain. V shed 0 bases and J 10 bases; nucleotides not matched to a gene: 11. This CDR3 has 16 residues. The DNA of the CDR3 is TGCGCCAGCAGTCAATCTTGGCAGGGGGCCTTTAGGGAGCAGTTCTTC. It is translated as CASSQSWQGAFREQFF.

This chain connects TRBV28 to TRBJ2-2, with 12 bases that match TRBD1. The CDR3 consists of 16 residues. Germline V lookup: CDR1 MDHEN, CDR2 SYDVKM. J lost 7 bases, V lost 6 bases, and 9 bases had no gene match. The CDR3 reads CASSSGTGGAGGELFF. The CDR3 DNA is TGTGCCAGCAGCTCCGGGACAGGGGGCGCTGGCGGGGAGCTGTTTTTT.

The rearrangement joins TRBV19 to TRBJ2-3; 8 nucleotides align to TRBD1. There are 13 residues in the CDR3. V lost 10 bases to trimming and J lost 0 bases; unmatched junction nucleotides: 3. Germline V gene data show CDR1 as LNHDA and CDR2 as SQIVND (reference sequence). The CDR3 DNA reads as TGTGCCACTCAGGGGGCCAGCACAGATACGCAGTATTTT. The encoded protein is CATQGASTDTQYF.

The rearrangement uses TRBV7-8 and TRBJ2-5; TRBD2 matches at 9 bases. Germline V gene data show CDR1 as SGHVS and CDR2 as FQNEAQ. This CDR3 has 14 amino acids. The V and J ends lost 5 bases and 3 bases, in that order; junction bases with no gene match: 4. The CDR3 here is CASSPRLAEETQYF. The CDR3 bases are TGTGCCAGCAGCCCCCGACTAGCGGAAGAGACCCAGTACTTC.

The chain links TRBV9 to TRBJ1-1; D not resolved. Between the trimmed V and J ends, which lost 3 bases and 5 bases, there was a span of 11 bases. Germline CDR1 and CDR2: SGDLS and YYNGEE. The CDR3 loop spans 13 amino acids. The CDR3 nucleotides read TGTGCCAGCAGCGCTCTGGGAGGGACTGAAGCTTTCTTT. This sequence encodes CASSALGGTEAFF.

The chain has TRBV7-9 and TRBJ2-7; D not certain. Trimming removed 1 base at V and 0 bases at J, with 13 bases between. The CDR3 consists of 16 residues. In germline, CDR1 is SEHNR, CDR2 FQNEAQ (reference sequence). The CDR3 nucleotides are TGTGCCAGCAGCTTAGAGTCCGTAGAAGGCTCCTACGAGCAGTACTTC. It is translated as CASSLESVEGSYEQYF.

The chain combines TRBV7-8 with TRBJ2-7; 7 bases fit TRBD1. Germline values: CDR1 SGHVS, CDR2 FQNEAQ. Trimming removed 4 bases from V and 4 bases from J; junction bases left unmatched: 7. CDR3 length: 14 residues. The CDR3 coding sequence is TGTGCCAGCAGCTCAACGACAGGGCGGTACGAGCAGTACTTC. It is translated as CASSSTTGRYEQYF.

The chain joins TRBV28 to TRBJ2-7, with 7 bases lining up with TRBD1. Germline V gives CDR1 MDHEN, CDR2 SYDVKM. V lost 6 bases to trimming and J lost 3 bases; unmatched junction nucleotides: 5. The CDR3 loop spans 13 amino acids. For the CDR3, the DNA is TGTGCCAGCAGGGCATGGGACAGCTACGAGCAGTACTTC. It codes for CASRAWDSYEQYF.

This chain joins TRBV5-1 and TRBJ2-7; 9 bases match TRBD1. CDR1 and CDR2 from the germline V gene are SGHRS and YFSETQ. After removal of 0 bases from V and 3 bases from J, the junction contained 7 bases not matched to a gene. This CDR3 is 16 amino acids long. The CDR3 here is CASSLAWDRDGYEQYF. In nucleotides, the CDR3 is TGCGCCAGCAGCTTGGCCTGGGACAGGGATGGCTACGAGCAGTACTTC.

The chain is built from TRBV6-1 and TRBJ1-1; 8 nucleotides match TRBD1. The junction had 13 bases not matched to a gene; V was cut back by 3 bases and J by 1 base. The CDR3 is 18 residues long. Germline values: CDR1 MNHNS, CDR2 SASEGT. The CDR3 loop reads CASSEQTSPTGENTEAFF. CDR3 bases: TGTGCCAGCAGTGAGCAAACGTCTCCGACAGGGGAGAACACTGAAGCTTTCTTT.